The present T cell receptor beta chain was sequenced within a study of vaccination and CD4 T cells after COVID-19. Overall study: The study enrolled six male and four female convalescents, two of whom were Hispanic.

This clonotype is medium-sized (0.01 to 0.1%). The antigen remains undetermined. Sequence data for DNA of cultured CD4+ T cells were generated by the Oncomine TCR Beta short-read assay. TCRdb called the PCR reads again in MiXCR, with one record for every CDR3 protein. Altogether roughly 16,000 distinct CDR3 sequences are present, around three quarters being singletons, with the ten largest covering 9.5% to 13%. Documented treatment: 10-day PBMC culture with coronavirus spike peptide pools or control peptides (ViraFEST assay). Between the trimmed V and J ends, which lost 2 bases and 1 base, there was a span of 11 bases. CDR1 is SGHTA and CDR2 is FQGNSA in the germline V gene. The CDR3 is 15 amino acids.

V usage is TRBV7-2 and J usage is TRBJ1-2; D remains ambiguous. The specimen was CD4+ T cells from blood, cultured in vitro. The sequence came from a human donor who had recovered from COVID-19. The CDR3 coding sequence is TGTGCCAGCAGCTTATCTCTTGGCGTTAACTATGGCTACACCTTC. Translated, it gives CASSLSLGVNYGYTF.